The clone carrying this T cell receptor (beta chain) showed up just a few times. What it recognizes is unknown. The PCR used 60 Vbeta and 13 Jbeta primers. Clones were read by immunoSEQ multiplex PCR, and TCRdb kept only the in-frame ones, dropping some. This table holds 100,000 to 150,000 clones, around 67% found once. The sample belongs to a study of cytomegalovirus exposure and HLA in healthy donors. CDR1 and CDR2 (germline): LNHNV, YYDKDF (reference sequence). The CDR3 runs 13 residues. J lost 7 bases, V lost 5 bases, and 5 bases had no gene match. Study-wide findings and caveats: A later look showed TCR association rates differing by HLA locus, highest for DRB1 and lowest for HLA-C.

This chain connects TRBV15 to TRBJ2-1, with 7 bases that match TRBD1. Input material: PBMCs. The TCR was taken from a middle-aged woman in good health and CMV-seropositive. CDR3 DNA: TGTGCCACCAGCCGACAGGGTAAAAATGAGCAGTTCTTC. It encodes CATSRQGKNEQFF.